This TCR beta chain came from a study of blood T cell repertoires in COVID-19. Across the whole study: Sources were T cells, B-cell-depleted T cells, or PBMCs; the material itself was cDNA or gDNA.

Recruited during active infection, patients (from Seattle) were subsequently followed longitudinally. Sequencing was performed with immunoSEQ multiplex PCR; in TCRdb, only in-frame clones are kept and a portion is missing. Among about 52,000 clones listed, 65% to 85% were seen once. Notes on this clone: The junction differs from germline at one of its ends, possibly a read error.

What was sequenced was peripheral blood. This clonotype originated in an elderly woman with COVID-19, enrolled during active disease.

The CDR3 reads CASSYPGGLYSEQFF. The CDR3 DNA reads TGTGCCAGCAGTTACCCCGGAGGACTCTACAGTGAGCAGTTCTTC. The rearrangement joins TRBV6-6 to TRBJ2-1; TRBD2 might be the D (5 bases). Per the germline V gene, CDR1 is MNHNY and CDR2 is SVGAGI (reference sequence). The CDR3 sequence is 15 residues long.